The T cell receptor beta chain under discussion was sequenced for a study of neoadjuvant nivolumab and ipilimumab in lung cancer. Study-wide results and caveats: Pretherapy blood TCR richness correlated positively with resected tumor richness.

Libraries were prepared by immunoSEQ multiplex PCR; TCRdb keeps only in-frame clonotypes and omits some of them. This sample carries 39,000 or so clones, 85% to 90% of them seen once, and the ten largest clones take 2.5% to 4%. With regard to this clone: Its target is not known.

The CDR3 has 16 amino acids. Germline CDR1 is KGHSH and CDR2 is LQKENI. Between the trimmed V and J ends, which lost 6 bases and 0 bases, there was a span of 18 bases. The gene calls are TRBV18 and TRBJ2-7, with D perhaps matching TRBD1 (6 bases). Sequencing was performed on peripheral blood, taken before neoadjuvant nivolumab, alone or with ipilimumab. The clonotype comes from an adult with non-small cell lung cancer. Written as DNA, the CDR3 is TGTGCCAGCTCGACAAATTCCGGGACATCCTCCTACGAGCAGTACTTC. Its protein is CASSTNSGTSSYEQYF.